Listed below are T cell receptor beta chains from one sample, sequenced in a study of blood T cell repertoires in COVID-19. Generated by immunoSEQ multiplex PCR, the TCRdb table keeps only in-frame clones and is missing some. The table has roughly 240,000 clones, 80% to 90% seen once. Sequencing input: peripheral blood. These receptors were obtained from a man aged 35-49 years who had recovered from COVID-19. The CDR3 runs from the conserved cysteine through the conserved F or W. A D gene is named only where the DNA matches it firmly. Expanded clones are given a class, and other clones once, few, many or no size at all.

CDR3 | DNA | J | D | size | V
CASSPGTGGYEQYF | TGTGCCAGCTCACCCGGGACAGGGGGCTACGAGCAGTACTTC | TRBJ2-7 | TRBD1 | NA | TRBV18
CASSPPGMEGEKLFF | TGTGCCAGCAGCCCGCCGGGTATGGAGGGTGAAAAACTGTTTTTT | TRBJ1-4 | NA | few | TRBV7-2
CASSEAFGAGISDTQYF | TGTGCCAGCAGTGAAGCCTTTGGAGCGGGAATTTCAGATACGCAGTATTTT | TRBJ2-3 | TRBD2 | NA | TRBV6-4
CASSYVSGQGNEKLFF | TGTGCCAGCAGTTACGTATCGGGACAGGGGAATGAAAAACTGTTTTTT | TRBJ1-4 | TRBD1 | NA | TRBV6-2/TRBV6-3
CASSLTGGPYNEQFF | TGTGCCAGCAGCTTGACGGGAGGGCCGTACAATGAGCAGTTCTTC | TRBJ2-1 | TRBD2 | NA | TRBV5-5
CASTQGFAYEQYF | TGTGCCAGCACACAGGGTTTTGCCTACGAGCAGTACTTC | TRBJ2-7 | NA | NA | TRBV6-5
CASGSSVGTGGDEQYF | TGTGCTAGTGGTTCGTCCGTCGGGACAGGGGGCGACGAGCAGTACTTC | TRBJ2-7 | TRBD1 | NA | TRBV12-5
CASSQDRAAFSGEQYF | TGCGCCAGCAGCCAAGACAGGGCGGCTTTTTCGGGCGAGCAGTACTTC | TRBJ2-7 | NA | NA | TRBV4-3
CASSRDRVYGYTF | TGCGCCAGCAGCCGGGACAGGGTCTATGGCTACACCTTC | TRBJ1-2 | TRBD1 | NA | TRBV10-1
CASSLGGPQGGGSPLHF | TGTGCCAGCAGCTTGGGGGGGCCACAGGGCGGTGGGTCACCCCTCCACTTT | TRBJ1-6 | NA | NA | TRBV5-4
CATSDPGQGSADTQYF | TGTGCCACCAGTGACCCGGGACAGGGGAGCGCAGATACGCAGTATTTT | TRBJ2-3 | TRBD1 | once | TRBV24-1
CASSSLAQGWYEQYF | TGTGCCAGCAGCTCCCTGGCACAGGGCTGGTACGAGCAGTACTTC | TRBJ2-7 | NA | NA | TRBV11-2
CASSHRDRGFGETQYF | TGTGCCAGCAGTCACCGGGACAGGGGGTTTGGAGAGACCCAGTACTTC | TRBJ2-5 | TRBD1 | few | TRBV6-2/TRBV6-3
CSVARGTDTQYF | TGCAGCGTTGCCAGGGGCACAGATACGCAGTATTTT | TRBJ2-3 | NA | NA | TRBV29-1